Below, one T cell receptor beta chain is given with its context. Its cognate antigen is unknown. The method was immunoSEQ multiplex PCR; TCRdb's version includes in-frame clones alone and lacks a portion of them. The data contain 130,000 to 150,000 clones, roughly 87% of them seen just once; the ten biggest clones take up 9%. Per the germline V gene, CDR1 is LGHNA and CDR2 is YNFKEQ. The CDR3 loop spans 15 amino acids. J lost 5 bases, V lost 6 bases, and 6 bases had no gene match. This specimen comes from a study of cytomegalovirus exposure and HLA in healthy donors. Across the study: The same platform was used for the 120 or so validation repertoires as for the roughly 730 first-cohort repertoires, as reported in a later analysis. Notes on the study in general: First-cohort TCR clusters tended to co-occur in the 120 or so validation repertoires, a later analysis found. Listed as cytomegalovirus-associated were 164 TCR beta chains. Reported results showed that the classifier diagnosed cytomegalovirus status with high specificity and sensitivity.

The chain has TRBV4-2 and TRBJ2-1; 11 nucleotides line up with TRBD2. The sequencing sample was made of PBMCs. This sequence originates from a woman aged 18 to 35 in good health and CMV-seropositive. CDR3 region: CASSDSGGDNNEQFF. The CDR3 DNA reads TGTGCCAGCAGTGATAGCGGGGGGGATAACAATGAGCAGTTCTTC.